This entry concerns a single TCR beta chain. Trimming took 6 bases from V and 8 from J; bases not matched to a gene: 7. There are 13 residues in the CDR3. Germline V lookup: CDR1 SNHLY, CDR2 FYNNEI. These data are taken from a study of blood T cell repertoires in COVID-19. Clones were read by immunoSEQ multiplex PCR, and TCRdb kept only the in-frame ones, dropping some. In the table there are tens of thousands of clones, approximately 83% of which are singletons. The receptor was derived from a woman aged 80 or older with acute or convalescent COVID-19. V gene TRBV2 combines with J gene TRBJ2-1, with 7 bases aligning to TRBD2. The specimen was peripheral blood. This CDR3 reads CASRSGTIYEQFF. CDR3 coding DNA: TGTGCCAGCAGGTCCGGGACTATATATGAGCAGTTCTTC.